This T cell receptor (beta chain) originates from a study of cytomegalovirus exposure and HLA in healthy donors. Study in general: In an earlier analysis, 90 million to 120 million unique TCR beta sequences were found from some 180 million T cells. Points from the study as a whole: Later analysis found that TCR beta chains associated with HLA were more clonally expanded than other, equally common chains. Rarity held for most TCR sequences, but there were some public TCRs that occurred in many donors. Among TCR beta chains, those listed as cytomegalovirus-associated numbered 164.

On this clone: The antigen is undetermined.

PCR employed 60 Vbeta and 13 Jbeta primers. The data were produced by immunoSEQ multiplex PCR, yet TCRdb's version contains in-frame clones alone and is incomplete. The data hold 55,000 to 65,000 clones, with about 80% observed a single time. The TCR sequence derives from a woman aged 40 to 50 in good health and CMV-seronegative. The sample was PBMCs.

The CDR3 bases are TGTGCCAGCAGTGAAGATCCGGGATCCTACGAGCAGTACTTC. Amino acids: CASSEDPGSYEQYF. The chain uses TRBV2 and TRBJ2-7; D may be TRBD2 (5 bases). Trimming took off 1 base at V and 1 base at J, with 8 bases between the two ends. Per germline, CDR1 SNHLY and CDR2 FYNNEI. This CDR3 has 14 amino acids.